This TCR beta chain was retrieved from a study of cytomegalovirus exposure and HLA in healthy donors. Study-level results: In an earlier analysis, productive rearrangement rates for most beta V segments clustered near 90% or 30%.

This clone has more than one count but fewer than ten. Its specificity is unknown. Everyone who donated was a healthy bone marrow donor. V was pared by 2 bases and J by 2 bases, with 9 bases between. The germline V gene encodes CDR1 ENHRY and CDR2 SYGVKD. This CDR3 has 14 residues. 13 Jbeta primers and 60 Vbeta primers were used for the PCR. Profiling relied on immunoSEQ multiplex PCR, and the TCRdb table lists in-frame clones only, not all of them. The repertoire holds under 200,000 clones, with approximately 65% as singletons. The source is a man aged 35 to 55 in good health and CMV-seronegative. The gene calls are TRBV10-3 and TRBJ2-5, with a tentative D call TRBD1 (6 bases). What was sequenced was PBMCs. CDR3 residues: CAISELRGQETQYF. CDR3 sequence (DNA): TGTGCCATCAGTGAGCTCAGGGGACAAGAGACCCAGTACTTC.